Listed here are 7 T cell receptor beta chains from one sample, sequenced in a study of low-dose radiotherapy and immunotherapy resistance in tumors. Covering alpha and beta chains, TRAV- and TRBV-specific primers were used for the first-strand cDNA. A constant-region primer paired with the V-primer adapter amplified TCRs over 20 PCR cycles. One entry per CDR3 protein results from TCRdb running MiXCR on the reads. The sample contains about 7,300 distinct CDR3 sequences, more than 65% of which appear only once. Receptors originate from a human donor with advanced metastatic prostate, ovarian, gallbladder or colorectal cancer (not recorded which). This table probably holds off-target reads from a library built for another chain.

The gene calls are TRBV7-6 and TRBJ2-3, with 10 bases identical to TRBD1. The ends lost 5 bases at V and 4 bases at J; junction bases unmatched: 9. Germline CDR1 and CDR2: SGHVS and FNYEAQ. CDR3 length equals 16 residues. CDR3 protein: CASSDPGGQGPDTQYF. The CDR3 coding sequence is TGTGCCAGCAGCGACCCCGGGGGACAGGGGCCAGATACGCAGTATTTT. The variable domain in full, with the rest retrieved from reference TRBV7-6 and TRBJ2-3, is GAGVSQSPRYKVTKRGQDVALRCDPISGHVSLYWYRQALGQGPEFLTYFNYEAQQDKSGLPNDRFSAERPEGSISTLTIQRTEQRDSAMYRCASSDPGGQGPDTQYFGPGTRLTVL.

This clonotype has only one observation. The genes are TRBV7-8 and TRBJ2-5; D is ambiguous. The CDR3 spans 16 residues. Trimming shortened V by 4 bases and J by 4 bases, and 19 bases separated the two germline ends. Germline CDR1 and CDR2: SGHVS and FQNEAQ. CDR3 region: CASSSHEARMRETQYF. The CDR3 DNA is TGTGCCAGCAGCTCCCATGAGGCACGTATGAGAGAGACCCAGTACTTC.

The J gene is TRBJ1-2, the V gene TRBV18; D is possibly TRBD1 (5 bases). The V gene lost 3 bases and the J gene lost 6 bases, with 8 bases spanning the gap. The CDR3 extends over 12 amino acids. The germline V gene has CDR1 KGHSH and CDR2 LQKENI. The CDR3 nucleotides read TGTGCCAGCTCACCGACAGCAGATGGCTACACCTTC. This sequence encodes CASSPTADGYTF.

This chain connects TRBV18 to TRBJ2-3, with 7 bases lining up with TRBD1. V trimming: 5 bases; J trimming: 4 bases; junction bases outside the gene matches: 12. This CDR3 spans 16 amino acids. CDR1 and CDR2 (germline): KGHSH, LQKENI. The DNA of the CDR3 is TGTGCCAGCTCAACGCAAACAGGGGAACCGCCAGATACGCAGTATTTT. This encodes CASSTQTGEPPDTQYF.

The chain employs TRBV3-1 and TRBJ1-6; the D is unclear. Germline V gene sequence: CDR1 LGHDT, CDR2 YNNKEL (reference sequence). The CDR3 loop spans 12 amino acids. V lost 10 bases and J lost 8, with 12 bases in between. In DNA, the CDR3 is TGTGCCACCCAAAGCCCGCATTCACCCCTCCACTTT. Residues: CATQSPHSPLHF.

The rearrangement joins TRBV28 to TRBJ2-7, with 7 positions matching TRBD1. The CDR3 runs to 14 residues. The ends lost 4 bases at V and 6 bases at J; junction bases unmatched: 9. Germline lookup yields CDR1 MDHEN and CDR2 SYDVKM. In nucleotides, the CDR3 is TGTGCCAGCAGTTCCAGACAGGGAATAGGCGAGCAGTACTTC. This gives the protein CASSSRQGIGEQYF. Full variable domain (missing parts from reference TRBV28 and TRBJ2-7): DVKVTQSSRYLVKRTGEKVFLECVQDMDHENMFWYRQDPGLGLRLIYFSYDVKMKEKGDIPEGYSVSREKKERFSLILESASTNQTSMYLCASSSRQGIGEQYFGPGTRLTVT.

The sample holds a few counts of this clonotype. V gene TRBV5-1 combines with J gene TRBJ2-3, with 13 positions matching TRBD2. The V gene end was trimmed by 4 bases and the J gene end by 8 bases; junction bases not matched to a gene: 10. CDR1 is SGHRS and CDR2 is YFSETQ in the germline V gene. This CDR3 comprises 16 residues. CDR3 in DNA: TGCGCCAGCAGCCAGACCACTAGCGGGGGGGCCGGTACGCAGTATTTT. It specifies CASSQTTSGGAGTQYF.